This entry lists 9 T cell receptor beta chains sequenced from one sample in a study of blood T cells in healthy people across ages. It was with a sample-barcoded 5' primer and a J-beta primer mix that a second PCR of about 6 to 11 cycles was run. From the 5' RACE reads, TCRdb called clonotypes with MiXCR, one entry per CDR3 protein. In the table there are around 990,000 distinct CDR3 sequences, 20% to 25% of which are singletons. The same data also contributed to another study, on T cells of mothers and their children.

Sequencing used blood. Receptor source: a girl aged 2 to 10 in good health.

This clonotype appeared many times. The rearrangement joins TRBV11-2 to TRBJ2-1; 7 bases match TRBD2. CDR3 length equals 16 residues. The germline V gene has CDR1 SGHAT and CDR2 FQNNGV. J was trimmed by 4 bases and V by 1 base; bases with no gene match: 7. The CDR3 nucleotides are TGTGCCAGCAGCTTAGCCTCATTAGCGGGTTACAATGAGCAGTTCTTC. Amino acids: CASSLASLAGYNEQFF.

The V gene is TRBV7-8, the J gene TRBJ2-7, with 7 bases fitting TRBD1. The junction had 10 bases not matched to a gene; V was cut back by 5 bases and J by 9 bases. Per the germline V gene, CDR1 is SGHVS and CDR2 is FQNEAQ. This CDR3 is built from 13 residues. CDR3 DNA: TGTGCCAGCAGCGGGAGACAGGGTTTGGCGCAGTACTTC. Translating gives CASSGRQGLAQYF.

The chain combines TRBV12-3 or TRBV12-4 with TRBJ2-5, with D perhaps matching TRBD1 (5 bases). The assigned J gene may be wrong: the sequence end matches TRBJ2-7 better. This CDR3 has 14 amino acids. The CDR3 sequence: CASSFEGEGYEQYF. For the CDR3, the DNA is TGTGCCAGCAGTTTCGAAGGGGAAGGCTACGAGCAGTACTTC.

V gene TRBV29-1 combines with J gene TRBJ2-5, with 11 positions matching TRBD2. The J call may be in error: the DNA end matches TRBJ2-1 better. CDR3 length: 15 residues. The germline V gene encodes CDR1 SQVTM and CDR2 ANQGSEA. In DNA, the CDR3 is TGCAGCGTGGGCGGTACTAGCGGGAGAGGGAATGAGCAGTTCTTC. Protein sequence: CSVGGTSGRGNEQFF.

This clonotype was counted only a few times. V is TRBV3-1 and J is TRBJ2-1, with D possibly TRBD1 on 7 matching bases. The CDR3 length is 16 residues. The ends were cut back, 3 bases at V and 3 bases at J, with 15 bases in the middle. CDR1 and CDR2 (germline): LGHDT, YNNKEL (reference sequence). DNA for the CDR3: TGTGCCAGCAGCCAGAGGGGGCGGGGATTCTACAATGAGCAGTTCTTC. This translates into CASSQRGRGFYNEQFF.

At least ten counts were recorded for this clonotype. One end of the junction is discordant with germline, which a read error may explain. This chain uses TRBV24-1 with TRBJ2-5; no reliable D call. The germline gives CDR1 KGHDR, CDR2 SFDVKD. The CDR3 covers 8 residues. Written as DNA, the CDR3 is TGTGCCACCAGTGATTTGTTCTTC. Translated: CATSDLFF.

The J gene is TRBJ2-1, the V gene TRBV7-9; D unresolved. The end of the DNA fits TRBJ2-5 better, so the J call may be wrong. CDR1 and CDR2 from the germline V gene are SEHNR and FQNEAQ (reference sequence). This CDR3 has 13 amino acids. The CDR3 nucleotides are TGTGCCAGCAGCTTACCCGCTGCGGAGACCCAGTACTTC. Residues: CASSLPAAETQYF.

The chain couples TRBV11-1 to TRBJ2-4, with D possibly being TRBD2 (5 bases). Trimming left V 1 base short and J 9 bases short, with 10 bases between. CDR1 SGHAT and CDR2 FQDESV come from the germline V gene (reference sequence). The CDR3 sequence is 13 residues long. CDR3 protein: CASSLGEGVIQYF. CDR3 DNA: TGTGCCAGCAGCTTAGGAGAGGGTGTCATTCAGTACTTC.

At least ten counts were recorded for this clonotype. The J gene is TRBJ2-7, the V gene TRBV12-3 or TRBV12-4, with 11 bases fitting TRBD2. J gave up 4 bases and V 3 bases, and 2 bases lay outside the gene matches. This CDR3 is 14 amino acids long. The CDR3 DNA follows: TGTGCCAGCAGTTTTAGCGGGGGGGCGTACGAGCAGTACTTC. It yields the protein CASSFSGGAYEQYF.